This is a list of T cell receptor beta chains from one sample in a study of Ad26.COV2.S vaccination and SARS-CoV-2 variants. TCRdb keeps only in-frame clones here, not all; method: immunoSEQ multiplex PCR. The data hold about 320,000 clones, with 90% observed a single time. Here the sequenced sample was peripheral blood, taken in a trial of Ad26.COV2.S vaccine versus placebo. Receptors were obtained from a person between 18 and 65 years old who received the Ad26.COV2.S COVID-19 vaccine or a placebo. The CDR3 runs from the conserved cysteine through the conserved F or W. A D gene is named only where the DNA matches it firmly. Rows give clone size only sometimes, using once, few, many, or a class for an expanded clone.

v_gene	j_gene	abundance	d_gene	CDR3nt	CDR3aa
TRBV6-2/TRBV6-3	TRBJ2-5	NA	TRBD2	TGTGCTAGCAGTCCCTGGACTAGCGGGGTTGATGAGACCCAGTACTTC	CASSPWTSGVDETQYF
TRBV28	TRBJ2-4	NA	NA	TGTGCCAGCAGTTTGGGGCCCCTAGCCAAAAACATTCAGTACTTC	CASSLGPLAKNIQYF
TRBV7-9	TRBJ1-2	NA	NA	TGTGCCAGCAGCTCGCTGGTTTCTGGCTACACCTTC	CASSSLVSGYTF
TRBV20-1	TRBJ1-1	NA	NA	TGCAGTGCTGAGGACAGTATTGAAGCTTTCTTT	CSAEDSIEAFF
TRBV28	TRBJ2-3	NA	NA	TGTGCCAGCAGTCCACAGCTAACCCCAGGGTATTTT	CASSPQLTPGYF
TRBV7-9	TRBJ1-1	once	NA	TGTGCCAGCAGCTTAGTTGGTACAGGGTTTTCGGTAGCTTTCTTT	CASSLVGTGFSVAFF
TRBV5-1	TRBJ1-1	NA	TRBD1	TGCGCCAGCAGCAAGACAGGGACGTTTGAAGCTTTCTTT	CASSKTGTFEAFF
TRBV5-4	TRBJ1-1	NA	NA	TGTGCCAGCAGCTTGCGAGGCACTGAAGCTTTCTTT	CASSLRGTEAFF
TRBV9	TRBJ1-4	NA	NA	TGTGCCAGCAGCGTAGATGGGCAGCTTAATGAAAAACTGTTTTTT	CASSVDGQLNEKLFF
TRBV12-3/TRBV12-4	TRBJ1-2	NA	NA	TGTGCCAGCAGTTCCGTCGGCTATGGCTACACCTTC	CASSSVGYGYTF
TRBV2	TRBJ2-5	NA	TRBD2	TGTGCCAGCAGTGCGGGACTAGCGGGAGGGGCGGAAGAGACCCAGTACTTC	CASSAGLAGGAEETQYF
TRBV11-2	TRBJ1-3	few	NA	TGTGCCAGCAGCCCTATTATAGGGGCTGGAAACACCATATATTTT	CASSPIIGAGNTIYF
TRBV10-1	TRBJ1-5	NA	NA	TGCGCCAGCAGTGAGGACAATCAGCCCCAGCATTTT	CASSEDNQPQHF
TRBV20-1	TRBJ2-3	NA	NA	TGCAGTGCCCCCATGGGGACGCAGTATTTT	CSAPMGTQYF
TRBV10-3	TRBJ2-5	NA	NA	TGTGCCATCAGTGCAGGGGAGACCCAGTACTTC	CAISAGETQYF
TRBV19	TRBJ1-5	NA	NA	TGTGCCAGTAGCGAAGGCCCCAATCAGCCCCAGCATTTT	CASSEGPNQPQHF
TRBV5-1	TRBJ2-1	NA	TRBD1	TGCGCCAGCAGCCAGCAGGGGGCACGGTACAATGAGCAGTTCTTC	CASSQQGARYNEQFF
TRBV5-5	TRBJ2-1	once	TRBD2	TGTGCCAGCAGCTCGCTGGGGACGGGACTAGCGGGCTACAATGAGCAGTTCTTC	CASSSLGTGLAGYNEQFF
TRBV6-5	TRBJ1-5	once	NA	TGTGCCAGCGCCCACAGGGTAGAAGGCAATCAGCCCCAGCATTTT	CASAHRVEGNQPQHF
TRBV7-2	TRBJ1-4	NA	NA	TGTGCCAGCAGCGCCAGGGTAACGACCGCTAATGAAAAACTGTTTTTT	CASSARVTTANEKLFF